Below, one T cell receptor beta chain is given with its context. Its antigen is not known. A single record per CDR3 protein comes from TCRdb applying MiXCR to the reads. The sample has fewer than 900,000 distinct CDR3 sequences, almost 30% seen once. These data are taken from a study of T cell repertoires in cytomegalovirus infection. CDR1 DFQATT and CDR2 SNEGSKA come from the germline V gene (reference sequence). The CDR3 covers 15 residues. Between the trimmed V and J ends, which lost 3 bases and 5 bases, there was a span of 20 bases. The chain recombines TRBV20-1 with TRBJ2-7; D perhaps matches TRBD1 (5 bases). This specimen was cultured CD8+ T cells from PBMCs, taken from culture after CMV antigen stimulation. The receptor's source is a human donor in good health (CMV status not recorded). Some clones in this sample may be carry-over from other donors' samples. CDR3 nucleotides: TGCAGTGCTAGTCAGGGCCTACCTCAAGAGCACGAGCAGTACGTC. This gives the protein CSASQGLPQEHEQYV.